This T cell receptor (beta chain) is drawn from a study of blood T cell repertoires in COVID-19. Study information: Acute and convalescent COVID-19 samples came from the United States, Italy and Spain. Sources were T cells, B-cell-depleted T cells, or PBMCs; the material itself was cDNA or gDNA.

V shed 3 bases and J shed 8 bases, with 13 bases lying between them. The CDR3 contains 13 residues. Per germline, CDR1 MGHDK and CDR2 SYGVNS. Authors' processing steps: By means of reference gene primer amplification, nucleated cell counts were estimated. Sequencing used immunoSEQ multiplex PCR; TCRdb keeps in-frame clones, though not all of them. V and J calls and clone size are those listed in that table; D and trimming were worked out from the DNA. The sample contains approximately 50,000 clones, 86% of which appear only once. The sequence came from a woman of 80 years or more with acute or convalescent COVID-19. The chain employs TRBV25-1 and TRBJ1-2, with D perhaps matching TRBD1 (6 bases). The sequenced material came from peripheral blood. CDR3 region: CASSENTGYGYTF. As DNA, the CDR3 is TGTGCCAGCAGTGAGAATACAGGGTACGGCTACACCTTC.